These T cell receptor beta chains were read from a single sample in a study of shared clonotypes between healthy human individuals. Libraries were prepared by immunoSEQ multiplex PCR; TCRdb keeps only in-frame clonotypes and omits some of them. This table holds 400,000 to 500,000 clones, 79% found once. Sequencing input: PBMCs. These receptors came from a woman aged 40 to 50 in good health. Some clones in this sample may be carry-over from other donors' samples. Both conserved end residues are part of each CDR3. Each record gives: clone size, J gene, D gene, V gene, CDR3 DNA, CDR3 protein. A D gene is named only where the DNA matches it firmly. The size of a clone is reported for some rows only, either as once, few or many, or as a class for expanded clones.

NA	TRBJ2-7	NA	TRBV6-5	TGTGCCAGCACCGGACCCTACGAGCAGTACTTC	CASTGPYEQYF
many	TRBJ2-1	NA	TRBV5-1	TGCGCCAGCAGCTTGAGGCGGGCCCAGATGGGTGAGCAGTTCTTC	CASSLRRAQMGEQFF
NA	TRBJ1-2	TRBD1	TRBV6-1	TGTGCCAGCAGTTCGGGACAGGGGTGGGGCTACACCTTC	CASSSGQGWGYTF
NA	TRBJ2-7	NA	TRBV5-1	TGCGCCAGCAGCTTGGAGGCCTATTCCTACGAGCAGTACTTC	CASSLEAYSYEQYF
NA	TRBJ1-5	NA	TRBV25-1	TGTGCCAGCAGGGGTGTGGGGTCGGGGCCCCAGCATTTT	CASRGVGSGPQHF
NA	TRBJ2-7	NA	TRBV28	TGTGCCAGCAGGAGGACTTCGGGGGACGAGCAGTACTTC	CASRRTSGDEQYF
NA	TRBJ2-3	NA	TRBV11-2	TGTGCCAGCAGCTTAGCCAGATACACAGATACGCAGTATTTT	CASSLARYTDTQYF
NA	TRBJ1-2	TRBD1	TRBV19	TGTGCCACCCGGGACAGGGACCTCTTTGGCTACACCTTC	CATRDRDLFGYTF
NA	TRBJ2-3	TRBD2	TRBV7-3	TGTGCCAGCAGCTTAGGCGGGAGGGCCCTCACAGATACGCAGTATTTT	CASSLGGRALTDTQYF
once	TRBJ1-1	NA	TRBV28	TGTGCCAGCAGTGTCCTACAGGGAAGGGACACTGAAGCTTTCTTT	CASSVLQGRDTEAFF